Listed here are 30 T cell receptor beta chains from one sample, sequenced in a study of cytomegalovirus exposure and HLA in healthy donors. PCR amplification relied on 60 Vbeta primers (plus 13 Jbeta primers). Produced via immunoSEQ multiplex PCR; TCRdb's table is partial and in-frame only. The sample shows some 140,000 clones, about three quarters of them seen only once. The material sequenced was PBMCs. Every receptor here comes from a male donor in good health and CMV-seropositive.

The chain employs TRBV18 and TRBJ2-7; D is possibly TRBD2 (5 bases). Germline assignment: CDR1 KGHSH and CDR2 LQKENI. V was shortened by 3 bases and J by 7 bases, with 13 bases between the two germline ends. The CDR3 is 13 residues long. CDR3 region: CASSPPPSGEQYF. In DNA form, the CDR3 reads TGTGCCAGCTCACCTCCCCCCTCGGGGGAGCAGTACTTC.

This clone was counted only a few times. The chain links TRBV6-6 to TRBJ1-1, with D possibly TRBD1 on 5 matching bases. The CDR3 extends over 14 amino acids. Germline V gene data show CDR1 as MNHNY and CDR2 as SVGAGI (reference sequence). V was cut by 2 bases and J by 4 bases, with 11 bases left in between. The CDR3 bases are TGTGCCAGCAGTTACATCGGACACCCCACTGAAGCTTTCTTT. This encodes CASSYIGHPTEAFF.

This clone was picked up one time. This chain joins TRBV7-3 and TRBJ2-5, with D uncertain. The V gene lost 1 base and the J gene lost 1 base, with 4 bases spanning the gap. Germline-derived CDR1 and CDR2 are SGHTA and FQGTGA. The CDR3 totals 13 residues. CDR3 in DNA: TGTGCCAGCAGCTTAAACAGCCAAGAGACCCAGTACTTC. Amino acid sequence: CASSLNSQETQYF.

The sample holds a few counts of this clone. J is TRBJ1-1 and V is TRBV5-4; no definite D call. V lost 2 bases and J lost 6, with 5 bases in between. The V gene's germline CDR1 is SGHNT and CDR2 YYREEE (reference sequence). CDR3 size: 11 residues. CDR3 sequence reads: CASSFQAEAFF. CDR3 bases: TGTGCCAGCAGCTTTCAGGCTGAAGCTTTCTTT.

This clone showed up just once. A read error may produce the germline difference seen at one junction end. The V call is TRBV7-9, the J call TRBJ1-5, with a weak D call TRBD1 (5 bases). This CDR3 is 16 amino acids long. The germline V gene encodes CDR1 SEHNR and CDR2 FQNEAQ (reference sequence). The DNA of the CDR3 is TGTTCCAGCAGCTTAGGGGCGGGGAATAGCAATCAGCCCCAGCATTTT. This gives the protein CSSSLGAGNSNQPQHF.

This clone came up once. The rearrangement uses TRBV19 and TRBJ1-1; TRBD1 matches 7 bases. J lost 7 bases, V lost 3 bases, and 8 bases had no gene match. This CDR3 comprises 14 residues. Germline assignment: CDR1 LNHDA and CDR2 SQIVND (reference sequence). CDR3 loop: CASSMFDRAREAFF. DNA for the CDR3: TGTGCCAGTAGTATGTTTGACAGGGCTCGTGAAGCTTTCTTT.

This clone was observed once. The CDR3 loop is CASSEGQIAYNEQFF. In nucleotides, the CDR3 is TGTGCCAGCAGTGAGGGACAGATAGCCTACAATGAGCAGTTCTTC. The gene calls are TRBV28 and TRBJ2-1; 7 bases match TRBD1. J was trimmed by 2 bases and V by 5 bases; bases with no gene match: 6. Germline CDR1 and CDR2: MDHEN and SYDVKM. The CDR3 is 15 residues long. The variable domain in full, with the rest retrieved from reference TRBV28 and TRBJ2-1, is DVKVTQSSRYLVKRTGEKVFLECVQDMDHENMFWYRQDPGLGLRLIYFSYDVKMKEKGDIPEGYSVSREKKERFSLILESASTNQTSMYLCASSEGQIAYNEQFFGPGTRLTVL.

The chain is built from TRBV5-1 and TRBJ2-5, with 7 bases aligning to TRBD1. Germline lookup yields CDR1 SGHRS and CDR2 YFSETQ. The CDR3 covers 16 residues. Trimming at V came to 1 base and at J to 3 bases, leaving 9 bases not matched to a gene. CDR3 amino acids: CASSLWSGGREETQYF. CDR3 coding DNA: TGCGCCAGCAGCTTGTGGTCAGGGGGAAGGGAAGAGACCCAGTACTTC.

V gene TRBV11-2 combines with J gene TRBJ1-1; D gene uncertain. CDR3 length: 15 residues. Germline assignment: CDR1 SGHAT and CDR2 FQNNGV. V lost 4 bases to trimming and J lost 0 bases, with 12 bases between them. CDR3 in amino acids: CASSSSPTLNTEAFF. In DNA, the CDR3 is TGTGCCAGCAGCTCAAGCCCTACGTTGAACACTGAAGCTTTCTTT. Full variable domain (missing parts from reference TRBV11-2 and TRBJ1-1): EAGVAQSPRYKIIEKRQSVAFWCNPISGHATLYWYQQILGQGPKLLIQFQNNGVVDDSQLPKDRFSAERLKGVDSTLKIQPAKLEDSAVYLCASSSSPTLNTEAFFGQGTRLTVV.

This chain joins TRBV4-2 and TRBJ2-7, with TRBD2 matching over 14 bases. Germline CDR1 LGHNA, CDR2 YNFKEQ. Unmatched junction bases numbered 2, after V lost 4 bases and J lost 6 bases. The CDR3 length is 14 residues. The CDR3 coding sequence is TGTGCCAGCAGCCCGGGACTAGCGGGAGTCGAGCAGTACTTC. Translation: CASSPGLAGVEQYF.

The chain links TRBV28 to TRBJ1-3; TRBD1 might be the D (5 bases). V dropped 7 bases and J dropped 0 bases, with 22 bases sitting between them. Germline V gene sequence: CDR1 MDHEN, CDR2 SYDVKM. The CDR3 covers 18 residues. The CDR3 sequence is CASISPGGVPFSGNTIYF. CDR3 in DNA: TGTGCCAGCATTTCCCCCGGGGGGGTTCCATTCTCTGGAAACACCATATATTTT.

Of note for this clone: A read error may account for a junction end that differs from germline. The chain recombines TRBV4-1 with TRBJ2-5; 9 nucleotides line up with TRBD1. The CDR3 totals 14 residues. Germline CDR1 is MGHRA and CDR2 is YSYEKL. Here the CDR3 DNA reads TGCGCCAGCAGCCAGCCGGGACAGGGAGCCCCCATGGACTTC. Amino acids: CASSQPGQGAPMDF.

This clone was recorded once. CDR3 DNA sequence: TGTGCCATCAGTGACCCGGGACAGGGAATCGCCACGGTGTTTTTT. It yields the protein CAISDPGQGIATVFF. The chain couples TRBV10-3 to TRBJ1-4; 9 bases map to TRBD1. This CDR3 region has 15 residues. The V and J ends lost 3 bases and 15 bases, in that order; junction bases with no gene match: 14. Germline V CDR1 and CDR2: ENHRY, SYGVKD.

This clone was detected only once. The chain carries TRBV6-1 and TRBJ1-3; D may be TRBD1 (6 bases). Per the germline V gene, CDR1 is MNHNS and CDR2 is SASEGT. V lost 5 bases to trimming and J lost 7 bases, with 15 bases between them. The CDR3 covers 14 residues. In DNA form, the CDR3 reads TGTGCCAGCAGTAAGGATGGGGGCTTCAACACCATATATTTT. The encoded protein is CASSKDGGFNTIYF.

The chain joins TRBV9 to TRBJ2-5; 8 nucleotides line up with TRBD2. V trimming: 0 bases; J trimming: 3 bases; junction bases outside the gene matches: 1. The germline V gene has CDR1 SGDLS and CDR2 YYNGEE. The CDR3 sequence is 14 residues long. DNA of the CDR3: TGTGCCAGCAGCGTAGCGGGAGGGGAAGAGACCCAGTACTTC. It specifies CASSVAGGEETQYF.

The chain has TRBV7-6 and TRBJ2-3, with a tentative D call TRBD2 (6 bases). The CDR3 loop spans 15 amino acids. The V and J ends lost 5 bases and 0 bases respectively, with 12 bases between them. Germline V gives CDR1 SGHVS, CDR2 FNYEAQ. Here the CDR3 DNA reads TGTGCCAGCAGCGCCCGGAGGGAGAGCACAGATACGCAGTATTTT. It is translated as CASSARRESTDTQYF.

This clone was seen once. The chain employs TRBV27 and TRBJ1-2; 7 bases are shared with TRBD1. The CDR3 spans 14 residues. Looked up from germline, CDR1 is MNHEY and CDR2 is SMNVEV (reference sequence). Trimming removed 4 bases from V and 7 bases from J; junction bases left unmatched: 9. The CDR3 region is CASSSLPRQGGYTF. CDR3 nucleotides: TGTGCCAGCAGTTCACTGCCCAGACAGGGTGGCTACACCTTC.

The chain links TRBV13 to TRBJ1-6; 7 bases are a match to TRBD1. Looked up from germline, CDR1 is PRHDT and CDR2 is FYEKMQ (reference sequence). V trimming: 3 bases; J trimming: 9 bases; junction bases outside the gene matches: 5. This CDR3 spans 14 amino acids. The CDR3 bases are TGTGCCAGCAGCTTGGACAGGATAGGTTCACCCCTCCACTTT. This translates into CASSLDRIGSPLHF.

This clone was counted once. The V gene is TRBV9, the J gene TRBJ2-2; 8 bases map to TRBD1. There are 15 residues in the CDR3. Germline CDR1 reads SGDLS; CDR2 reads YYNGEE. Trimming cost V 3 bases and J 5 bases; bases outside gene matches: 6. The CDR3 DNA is TGTGCCAGCAGCGCCCGGGACAGGACGACCGGGGAGCTGTTTTTT. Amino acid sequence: CASSARDRTTGELFF.

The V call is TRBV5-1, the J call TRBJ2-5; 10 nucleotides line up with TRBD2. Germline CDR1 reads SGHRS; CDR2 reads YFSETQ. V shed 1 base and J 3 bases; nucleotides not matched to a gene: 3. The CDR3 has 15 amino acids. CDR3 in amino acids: CASSLLAGGEETQYF. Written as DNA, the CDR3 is TGCGCCAGCAGCTTGTTAGCGGGAGGTGAAGAGACCCAGTACTTC.

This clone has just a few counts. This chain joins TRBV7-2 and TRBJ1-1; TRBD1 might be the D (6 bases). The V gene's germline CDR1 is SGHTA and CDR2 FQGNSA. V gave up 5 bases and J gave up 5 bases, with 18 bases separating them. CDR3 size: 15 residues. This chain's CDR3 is CASSPRAGAGTEAFF. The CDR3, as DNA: TGTGCCAGCAGCCCGAGGGCAGGGGCCGGTACTGAAGCTTTCTTT. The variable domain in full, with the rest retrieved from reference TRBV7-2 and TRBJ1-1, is GAGVSQSPSNKVTEKGKDVELRCDPISGHTALYWYRQSLGQGLEFLIYFQGNSAPDKSGLPSDRFSAERTGGSVSTLTIQRTQQEDSAVYLCASSPRAGAGTEAFFGQGTRLTVV.

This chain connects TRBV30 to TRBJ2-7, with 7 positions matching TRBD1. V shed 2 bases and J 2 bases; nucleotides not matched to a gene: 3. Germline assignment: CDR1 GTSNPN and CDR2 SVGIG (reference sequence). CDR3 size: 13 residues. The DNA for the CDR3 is TGTGCCTGGAGTAGAGGACAGGCCTACGAGCAGTACTTC. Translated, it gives CAWSRGQAYEQYF. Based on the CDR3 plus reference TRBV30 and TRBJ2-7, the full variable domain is SQTIHQWPATLVQPVGSPLSLECTVEGTSNPNLYWYRQAAGRGLQLLFYSVGIGQISSEVPQNLSASRPQDRQFILSSKKLLLSDSGFYLCAWSRGQAYEQYFGPGTRLTVT.

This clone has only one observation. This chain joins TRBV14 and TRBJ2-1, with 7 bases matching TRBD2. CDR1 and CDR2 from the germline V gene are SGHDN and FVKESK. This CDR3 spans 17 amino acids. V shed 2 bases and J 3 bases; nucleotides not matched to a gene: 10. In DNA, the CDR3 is TGTGCCAGCAGCCAACTCTCAGCAGCGGGGTTCTACAATGAGCAGTTCTTC. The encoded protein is CASSQLSAAGFYNEQFF.

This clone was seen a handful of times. For the CDR3, the DNA is TGCAGCGCTAGCGAGACTAGGGTCTCCGGGGAGCTGTTTTTT. Protein: CSASETRVSGELFF. This chain connects TRBV29-1 to TRBJ2-2, with D tentatively TRBD2 (6 bases). CDR1 and CDR2 from the germline V gene are SQVTM and ANQGSEA. The CDR3 contains 14 residues. The V end lost 7 bases, the J end lost 6 bases, and 18 bases lay between the germline ends.

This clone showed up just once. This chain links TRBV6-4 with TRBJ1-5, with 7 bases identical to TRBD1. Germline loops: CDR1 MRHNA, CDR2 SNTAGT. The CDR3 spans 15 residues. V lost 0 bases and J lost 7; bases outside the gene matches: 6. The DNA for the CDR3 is TGTGCCAGCAGTGACTCCACAGGGGCTGGACAGCCCCAGCATTTT. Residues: CASSDSTGAGQPQHF.

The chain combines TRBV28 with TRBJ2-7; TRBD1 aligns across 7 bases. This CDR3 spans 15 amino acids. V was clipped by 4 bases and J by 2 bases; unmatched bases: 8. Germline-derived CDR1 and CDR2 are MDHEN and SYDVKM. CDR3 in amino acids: CASSSPTGHTYEQYF. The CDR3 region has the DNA TGTGCCAGCAGTTCCCCGACAGGGCACACCTACGAGCAGTACTTC.

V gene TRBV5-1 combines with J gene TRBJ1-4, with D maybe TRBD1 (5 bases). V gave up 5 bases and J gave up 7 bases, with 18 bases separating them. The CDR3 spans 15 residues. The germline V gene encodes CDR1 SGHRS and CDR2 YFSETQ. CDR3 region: CASRRETDFIEKLFF. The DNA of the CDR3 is TGCGCCAGCAGGCGTGAGACAGATTTCATTGAAAAACTGTTTTTT.

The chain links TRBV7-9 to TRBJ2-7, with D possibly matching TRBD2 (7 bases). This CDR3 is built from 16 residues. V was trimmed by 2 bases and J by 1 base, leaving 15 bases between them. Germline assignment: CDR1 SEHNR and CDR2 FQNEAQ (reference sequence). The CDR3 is CASSLKTAGASYEQYF. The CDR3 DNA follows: TGTGCCAGCAGCTTAAAAACGGCGGGGGCTTCCTACGAGCAGTACTTC. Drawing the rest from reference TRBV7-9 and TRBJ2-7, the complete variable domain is DTGVSQNPRHKITKRGQNVTFRCDPISEHNRLYWYRQTLGQGPEFLTYFQNEAQLEKSRLLSDRFSAERPKGSFSTLEIQRTEQGDSAMYLCASSLKTAGASYEQYFGPGTRLTVT.

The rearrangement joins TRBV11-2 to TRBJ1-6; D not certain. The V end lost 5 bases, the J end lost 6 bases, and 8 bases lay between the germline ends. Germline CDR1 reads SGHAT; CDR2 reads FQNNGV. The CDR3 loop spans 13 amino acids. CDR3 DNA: TGTGCCAGCAGCCCCTCCGGTAATTCACCCCTCCACTTT. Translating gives CASSPSGNSPLHF.

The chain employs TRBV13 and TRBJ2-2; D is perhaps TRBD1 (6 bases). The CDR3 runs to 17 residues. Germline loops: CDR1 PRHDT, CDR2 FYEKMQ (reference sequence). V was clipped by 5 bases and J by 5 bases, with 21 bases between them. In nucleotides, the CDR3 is TGTGCCAGCAGCCCCCGGTTCGCAGGGGACCGAACCGGGGAGCTGTTTTTT. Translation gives CASSPRFAGDRTGELFF.